Presented here are 5 T cell receptor beta chains from one specimen sequenced in a study of beta chain features in type 1 diabetes. Every isolated RNA sample was fully reverse transcribed, so sequencing captured expressed TCRB transcripts. Assay: immunoSEQ multiplex PCR; the TCRdb copy retains only in-frame clones and omits some. This repertoire shows fewer than 350,000 clones, about 20% found once; its top ten account for 0.044%. Sequencing was performed on naive CD4+ T cells from blood. The receptors stem from a woman between 18 and 29 years old in good health.

The genes are TRBV6-6 and TRBJ1-5, with TRBD1 matching 11 bases. Germline loops: CDR1 MNHNY, CDR2 SVGAGI (reference sequence). V lost 6 bases, J lost 4 bases, and 5 bases stayed unmatched. The CDR3 runs 15 residues. CDR3: CASSRDRGGNQPQHF. DNA for the CDR3: TGTGCCAGCAGCCGGGACAGGGGGGGGAATCAGCCCCAGCATTTT.

In this sample, this clone turned up a few times. This chain connects TRBV2 to TRBJ2-3; TRBD2 might be the D (5 bases). V lost 7 bases and J 0 bases, leaving 11 bases between the germline ends. Per the germline V gene, CDR1 is SNHLY and CDR2 is FYNNEI. This CDR3 spans 14 amino acids. The CDR3 DNA reads as TGTGCCAGCACTTCAAGACTAAGCACAGATACGCAGTATTTT. It encodes CASTSRLSTDTQYF.

This sequence joins TRBV29-1 and TRBJ2-3, with TRBD2 matching 10 bases. This CDR3 region has 15 residues. The V and J ends lost 6 bases and 2 bases, in that order; junction bases with no gene match: 8. CDR1 is SQVTM, CDR2 ANQGSEA, per germline. CDR3 DNA sequence: TGCAGCGTCGGTCTAGCGGGGGTCCTCACAGATACGCAGTATTTT. Residues: CSVGLAGVLTDTQYF.

This clone was detected only a few times. This chain connects TRBV4-2 to TRBJ2-3, with 10 bases aligning to TRBD1. V shed 0 bases and J 2 bases; nucleotides not matched to a gene: 5. The germline V gene encodes CDR1 LGHNA and CDR2 YNFKEQ. The CDR3 consists of 17 residues. The CDR3: CASSQDRTGGSTDTQYF. Here the CDR3 DNA reads TGTGCCAGCAGCCAAGATCGGACAGGGGGATCCACAGATACGCAGTATTTT.

This sequence joins TRBV5-5 and TRBJ1-1, with D tentatively TRBD1 (5 bases). Trimming took off 6 bases at V and 2 bases at J, with 20 bases between the two ends. Germline V gives CDR1 SGHKS, CDR2 YYEKEE (reference sequence). The CDR3 totals 16 residues. This CDR3 reads CASTDVRRGDNTEAFF. DNA for the CDR3: TGTGCCAGCACCGATGTCAGGCGGGGGGATAACACTGAAGCTTTCTTT. Full variable domain (rest looked up from reference TRBV5-5 and TRBJ1-1): DAGVTQSPTHLIKTRGQQVTLRCSPISGHKSVSWYQQVLGQGPQFIFQYYEKEERGRGNFPDRFSARQFPNYSSELNVNALLLGDSALYLCASTDVRRGDNTEAFFGQGTRLTVV.